This entry describes one T cell receptor beta chain. Its specific antigen is unknown. No per-base quality is available; no much larger clone lies one base away. The CDR3 measures 15 amino acids from cysteine to phenylalanine. Of the read, only the CDR3 DNA is kept; its 45 bases are in frame from base 1. After removal of 4 bases from V and 6 bases from J, the junction retains 2 bases not matched to a gene. Sequences SGHNT (CDR1) and YYREEE (CDR2) are obtained from the germline V gene (reference sequence). TCRbeta CDR3 regions were amplified from genomic DNA using the immunoSEQ Assay, a bias-controlled multiplex PCR. In the source study's methods: Within the assay, amplification of reference gene primers was used to estimate how many nucleated cells each sample contained. To quantify the absolute abundance of each unique TCRbeta CDR3 rearrangement, sequence reads were collapsed and filtered. For each sample, productive Simpson clonality was calculated by taking the square root of Simpson's diversity index across productive rearrangements. TCRdb limited this immuneACCESS table to in-frame rearrangements with V and J called. A share of clones is missing; checked studies link under half to unresolved V genes, and the rest is unexplained. That table supplies the V and J calls and clone size; D and trimming were determined from the DNA. This sample comprises roughly 230,000 clones, 83% of them detected only once. The ten largest clones add up to around 5.5% of the sample.

The data are from a study of blood T cell repertoires in COVID-19 (dated by TCRdb to about 2020). Regarding the research as a whole: The collaborator samples originated in the United States, Italy and Spain and spanned the acute and convalescent phases of COVID-19. The samples were drawn from two sources: the first 160 participants of the ongoing ImmuneRACE study, and approximately 1,300 subjects contributed by 6 global collaborators. The dataset comprised deeply sampled blood TCRbeta repertoires from subjects exposed to, actively infected with, or recovered from COVID-19. A freely available public database, intended as a resource for researchers studying the immune response to SARS-CoV-2, is where the repertoires were released. Sample metadata almost always included a de-identified subject ID, COVID-19 status, age in years and sex. Where HLA class I and class II types were available, the types were taken from metadata supplied by the sample provider, not from assay-based typing. The prospective study material was composed of cDNA or gDNA derived from T cells, B-cell-depleted T cells, or PBMCs.

Summary of the overall study and its limitations: The amount of clinical and demographic metadata varied by source and participant and was provided uncurated.

Whole blood was collected in K2EDTA tubes by collaborating institutions according to the institutions' own protocols. For TCRbeta analysis, collaborators shipped samples as frozen whole blood, isolated PBMCs, or DNA extracted from either of those sample types. The sequencing input was peripheral blood. This chain joins TRBV5-4 to TRBJ2-4; TRBD2 aligns with 15 central bases. This clonotype originated in a human donor in a cohort sampled during active COVID-19. The DNA sequence is TGTGCCAGCAGCCTGGGACTAGCGGGAGGAAACATTCAGTACTTC. Its product reads: CASSLGLAGGNIQYF.